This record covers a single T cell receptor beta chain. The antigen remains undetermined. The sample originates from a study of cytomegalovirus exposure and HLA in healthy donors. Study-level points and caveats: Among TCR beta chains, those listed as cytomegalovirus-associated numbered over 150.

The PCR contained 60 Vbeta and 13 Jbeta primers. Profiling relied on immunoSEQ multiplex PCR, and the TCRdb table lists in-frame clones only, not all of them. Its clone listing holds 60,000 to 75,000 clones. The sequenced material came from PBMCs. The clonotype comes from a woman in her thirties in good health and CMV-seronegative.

CDR3 DNA: TGCGCCAGCAGCCAAGATGGCAGGGGGATTGAGCAGTTCTTC. It is translated as CASSQDGRGIEQFF. The rearrangement joins TRBV4-3 to TRBJ2-1; TRBD1 aligns across 7 bases. J was trimmed by 9 bases and V by 0 bases; bases with no gene match: 5. Germline V lookup: CDR1 LGHNA, CDR2 YSLEER. The length of the CDR3 is 14 residues.